These 19 T cell receptor beta chains share one sample of origin, sequenced in a study of regulatory T cells in long-lasting Graves disease (dated by TCRdb to about 2021). The time point label on this specimen signifies: newly diagnosed GD, antithyroid drugs for less than 3 months. For both TCR sequencing and RNA sequencing, RNA was extracted from PBMCs using TRIzol. Libraries were made using multiplex PCR. The run used an Illumina HiSeq 4000. TCR beta libraries were built with iRepertoire HTBI primers and Arm-PCR amplification of CDR3 regions. The public reads were run again by TCRdb, first through fastp at Q25 and then through MiXCR, and only productive beta chains were kept. All rows with the same CDR3 protein become a single entry with the most common DNA and genes. The sample includes 300,000 to 400,000 distinct CDR3 sequences, with 16% observed a single time. Together, the top ten hold 30% of the sample.

This sample also belongs to another study, concerning T cells in Graves' hyperthyroidism and ophthalmopathy.

Source: peripheral blood mononuclear cells (PBMCs), taken at new diagnosis, from a patient treated with antithyroid drugs. Receptors were obtained from a man aged 35-49 years with Graves disease. Donor details come from another sample of the same person, matched by shared clones.

V is TRBV4-1 and J is TRBJ1-2; D is uncertain. Germline assignment: CDR1 MGHRA and CDR2 YSYEKL. The CDR3 length is 15 residues. Trimming shortened V by 0 bases and J by 6 bases, and 14 bases separated the two germline ends. The CDR3 nucleotides are TGCGCCAGCAGCCAAGAACCGGGCCCAGTCCATGGCTACACCTTC. It specifies CASSQEPGPVHGYTF.

This clonotype was recorded many times. The chain combines TRBV24-1 with TRBJ2-1, with 8 bases that match TRBD1. Germline V gene sequence: CDR1 KGHDR, CDR2 SFDVKD. V gave up 4 bases and J gave up 5 bases; unmatched junction bases: 6. The CDR3 contains 15 residues. The CDR3 DNA follows: TGTGCCACCAGTGACCCCGGGACAGGCCACAATGAGCAGTTCTTC. Protein sequence: CATSDPGTGHNEQFF.

This clonotype has a count of ten or more. In DNA, the CDR3 is TGTGCCAGCACCCCCGGACTGTTAAGGGATCACAATGAGCAGTTCTTC. Translating gives CASTPGLLRDHNEQFF. The chain uses TRBV6-2 or TRBV6-3 and TRBJ2-1, with D maybe TRBD2 (5 bases). Per the germline V gene, CDR1 is MNHEY and CDR2 is SVGEGT. V was cut by 7 bases and J by 5 bases, with 21 bases left in between. This CDR3 is 16 amino acids long.

The chain uses TRBV20-1 and TRBJ1-4; no clear D. The CDR3 length is 13 residues. Germline V gene lookup returns CDR1 DFQATT and CDR2 SNEGSKA (reference sequence). V gave up 0 bases and J gave up 7 bases, with 9 bases separating them. The CDR3 nucleotides read TGCAGTGCTAGAGATACGAAGGGTGAAAAACTGTTTTTT. Its translation is CSARDTKGEKLFF.

This clonotype was counted ten times or more. J is TRBJ2-1 and V is TRBV28; no reliable D call. The CDR3 spans 14 residues. The germline V gene has CDR1 MDHEN and CDR2 SYDVKM. Trimming left V 6 bases short and J 8 bases short, with 17 bases between. The CDR3 DNA reads TGTGCCAGCAGCCTCCCGGGTCGGCCGCATGAGCAGTTCTTC. Its translation is CASSLPGRPHEQFF.

This clonotype occurred a few times. As DNA, the CDR3 is TGTGCCACCAGCAGCACTTGGGACTCGGAGACCCAGTACTTC. It translates to CATSSTWDSETQYF. The gene calls are TRBV15 and TRBJ2-5; tentatively, D is TRBD2 (6 bases). Germline CDR1 and CDR2: LNHNV and YYDKDF (reference sequence). This CDR3 spans 14 amino acids. With 3 bases removed from V and 5 bases from J, the gap between germline ends came to 13 bases.

Ten or more counts support this clonotype. The rearrangement uses TRBV27 and TRBJ1-5; TRBD1 aligns across 10 bases. Trimming at V came to 3 bases and at J to 7 bases, leaving 6 bases not matched to a gene. The CDR3 is 15 residues long. Germline values: CDR1 MNHEY, CDR2 SMNVEV (reference sequence). The CDR3 DNA reads as TGTGCCAGCAGTTTTGGGACAGGGGTCGGACAGCCCCAGCATTTT. Residues: CASSFGTGVGQPQHF.

This clonotype was recorded at least ten times. V and J are TRBV20-1 and TRBJ2-7; D perhaps matches TRBD1 (5 bases). The CDR3 spans 11 residues. Germline CDR1 is DFQATT and CDR2 is SNEGSKA (reference sequence). The ends were cut back, 5 bases at V and 4 bases at J, with 9 bases in the middle. Here the CDR3 DNA reads TGCAGTGCTCAGGGTGATTACGAGCAGTACTTC. It encodes CSAQGDYEQYF.

This clonotype was detected ten times or more. J is TRBJ1-1 and V is TRBV3-1; D is uncertain. Germline assignment: CDR1 LGHDT and CDR2 YNNKEL (reference sequence). Trimming shortened V by 2 bases and J by 3 bases, and 7 bases separated the two germline ends. This CDR3 contains 13 residues. CDR3 sequence reads: CASSQFADTEAFF. The CDR3 DNA follows: TGTGCCAGCAGCCAATTCGCAGACACTGAAGCTTTCTTT.

Note on this clonotype: Its ends do not fully match the called genes, so a read error is possible. The chain is built from TRBV2 and TRBJ1-5; perhaps TRBD1 as D (6 bases). Per the germline V gene, CDR1 is SNHLY and CDR2 is FYNNEI. CDR3 length equals 14 residues. In nucleotides, the CDR3 is TGTGCCAGCAGTCCACAGGGAAGGGATCAGCCCCCGCATTTT. Translating it yields CASSPQGRDQPPHF.

This clonotype was seen ten or more times. The genes are TRBV2 and TRBJ2-3; TRBD2 might be the D (6 bases). V was shortened by 2 bases and J by 14 bases, with 14 bases between the two germline ends. The CDR3 has 12 amino acids. Germline values: CDR1 SNHLY, CDR2 FYNNEI. CDR3: CASSERGGVGYF. The CDR3 region has the DNA TGTGCCAGCAGTGAACGAGGCGGGGTGGGGTATTTT.

The sample holds many counts of this clonotype. CDR3 amino acids: CASSQEDRGVQNIQYF. The CDR3 DNA follows: TGTGCCAGCAGCCAAGAGGATAGGGGGGTCCAAAACATTCAGTACTTC. J is TRBJ2-4 and V is TRBV4-2; TRBD1 or TRBD2 may be the D gene (6 bases each). Trimming shortened V by 0 bases and J by 5 bases, and 14 bases separated the two germline ends. Per the germline V gene, CDR1 is LGHNA and CDR2 is YNFKEQ. The CDR3 contains 16 residues.

Only a few counts were recorded for this clonotype. The CDR3 carries no conserved terminal phenylalanine or tryptophan, so it likely arises from a read error. This chain uses TRBV28 with TRBJ1-1; perhaps TRBD1 as D (5 bases). The CDR3 has 13 amino acids. Deletions cut 6 bases from V and 1 base from J, with 9 bases between. Germline values: CDR1 MDHEN, CDR2 SYDVKM. The CDR3 region is CASRPGWNTEAFL. DNA for the CDR3: TGTGCCAGCAGACCAGGGTGGAACACTGAAGCTTTCCTT.

This clonotype was picked up a small number of times. This may be a read error, as it is one base from a much larger clone. The rearrangement links TRBV18 to TRBJ2-3; unclear D gene. The germline CDR1 and CDR2 sequences are KGHSH and LQKENI. The CDR3 length is 15 residues. Trimming pared 5 bases from V and 1 base from J, leaving 13 bases between. The CDR3 protein is CASSTPLLRTDTQYF. The DNA of the CDR3 is TGTGCCAGCTCAACCCCTCTACTCCGCACAGATACGCAGTATTTT. The full variable domain, its missing parts supplied by reference TRBV18 and TRBJ2-3, is NAGVMQNPRHLVRRRGQEARLRCSPMKGHSHVYWYRQLPEEGLKFMVYLQKENIIDESGMPKERFSAEFPKEGPSILRIQQVVRGDSAAYFCASSTPLLRTDTQYFGPGTRLTVL.

The table lists this clonotype with a few counts. The chain uses TRBV28 and TRBJ2-5; 10 bases map to TRBD2. The CDR3 extends over 15 amino acids. Looked up from germline, CDR1 is MDHEN and CDR2 is SYDVKM. Trimming at V came to 6 bases and at J to 2 bases, leaving 6 bases not matched to a gene. CDR3 sequence reads: CASSSPSGGQETQYF. The CDR3, as DNA: TGTGCCAGCAGCAGCCCTAGCGGGGGACAAGAGACCCAGTACTTC.

As concerns this clonotype: Since a much larger clone is just one base distant, this may be a read error. The J gene is TRBJ1-6, the V gene TRBV2; D remains ambiguous. Germline V CDR1 and CDR2: SNHLY, FYNNEI. CDR3 size: 15 residues. The V end lost 6 bases, the J end lost 0 bases, and 9 bases lay between the germline ends. The CDR3 loop is CASRADSSYNSPLHF. CDR3 sequence (DNA): TGTGCCAGCAGAGCCGATAGCTCCTATAATTCACCCCTCCACTTT.

This clonotype was observed at least ten times. The V call is TRBV4-2, the J call TRBJ2-7, with D possibly matching TRBD1 (6 bases). Trimming removed 0 bases at V and 5 bases at J, with 11 bases between. This CDR3 spans 14 amino acids. Germline V gene sequence: CDR1 LGHNA, CDR2 YNFKEQ. The CDR3 sequence is CASSQDGHRDEQYF. The CDR3 DNA reads as TGTGCCAGCAGCCAAGATGGGCACAGGGACGAGCAGTACTTC.

This clonotype was detected many times. V is TRBV7-2 and J is TRBJ2-7; D perhaps matches TRBD1 (6 bases). From germline, CDR1 is SGHTA and CDR2 FQGNSA. CDR3 length: 15 amino acids. The V gene lost 2 bases and the J gene lost 0 bases, with 11 bases spanning the gap. CDR3 loop: CASSLSRGSSYEQYF. The CDR3 bases are TGTGCCAGCAGCTTATCCAGGGGCAGCTCCTACGAGCAGTACTTC.

There are many counts of this clonotype. This chain's CDR3 is CASSRLDGSYEQYF. The CDR3 nucleotides read TGTGCCAGCAGCCGTCTCGACGGCTCCTACGAGCAGTACTTC. The rearrangement uses TRBV14 and TRBJ2-7; D not resolved. V was clipped by 4 bases and J by 0 bases, with 10 bases between them. Looked up from germline, CDR1 is SGHDN and CDR2 is FVKESK. This CDR3 is 14 amino acids long.